This T cell receptor beta chain emerged from a study of T cells in Graves' hyperthyroidism and ophthalmopathy. As for the study in general: Peripheral blood was obtained at initial diagnosis, preceding any treatment.

It was RNA transcripts that yielded the amplified TCR beta CDR3 regions. The HTBI set primed first-round TCR CDR3 RT-PCR. In TCRdb, the multiplex PCR reads were re-called with MiXCR into one record per CDR3 protein. In the table there are around 340,000 distinct CDR3 sequences, 14% of which are singletons. Per the germline V gene, CDR1 is MNHEY and CDR2 is SMNVEV (reference sequence). The CDR3 spans 14 residues. Orbital computed tomography, thyroid ultrasound, serum thyroxine and TRAb, and clinical symptoms together informed the diagnoses. Regarding this clonotype: A much larger clone differs by one base, so this may be a read error.

This rearrangement joins TRBV27 to TRBJ2-1; TRBD1 is a possible D gene (6 bases). The specimen sequenced was blood. This TCR was recovered from a woman younger than 45 with Graves' hyperthyroidism. For the CDR3, the DNA is TGTGCCAGCAGCTATGGGGGCCCCTACAATGAGCAGCTCTTC. Encoded protein: CASSYGGPYNEQLF.